These 25 T cell receptor beta chains were all obtained from the same sample, sequenced in a study of CD4 T cells in relation to SARS-CoV-2 and coronaviruses. Unexposed donor CD4+ T cells date from 2011-2018, before the COVID-19 pandemic. After about 10 days of culture, CD4+ T cells were isolated. TCRdb's table, derived via immunoSEQ multiplex PCR, lists solely in-frame clones and lacks some. The table records over 25,000 clones, over 60% of them present only once. These receptors are not linked to any known antigen. The source material was CD4+ T cells from PBMCs, cultured in vitro. Receptors were obtained from a human donor in good health.

This sequence joins TRBV4-2 and TRBJ2-7; the D gene could be TRBD1 or TRBD2 (5 bases each). Germline lookup yields CDR1 LGHNA and CDR2 YNFKEQ. The CDR3 contains 16 residues. Trimming stripped 2 bases from V and 6 bases from J, with 20 bases between. The CDR3 spells CASSQTGLRLTREQYF. In nucleotides, the CDR3 is TGTGCCAGCAGCCAAACGGGGCTCCGTTTGACCCGCGAGCAGTACTTC.

The V call is TRBV10-3, the J call TRBJ2-2; 12 bases fit TRBD1. The V gene's germline CDR1 is ENHRY and CDR2 SYGVKD. The CDR3 length is 15 residues. After removal of 6 bases from V and 4 bases from J, the junction contained 3 bases not matched to a gene. The CDR3 nucleotides read TGTGCCATCAGGGGACAGGGGGCTGCCACCGGGGAGCTGTTTTTT. This encodes CAIRGQGAATGELFF.

The V gene is TRBV11-3, the J gene TRBJ2-2; weak D call: TRBD2 (6 bases). The CDR3 covers 17 residues. Trimming cost V 0 bases and J 5 bases, with 16 bases left between them. CDR1 is SGHNT, CDR2 YENEEA, per germline. This CDR3 is CASSLDGWLGGTGELFF. CDR3 DNA: TGTGCCAGCAGCTTAGATGGATGGCTAGGAGGGACCGGGGAGCTGTTTTTT.

The rearrangement joins TRBV7-2 to TRBJ2-3; 7 bases are shared with TRBD2. The V segment lost 5 bases and the J segment 2 bases; nucleotides outside the gene matches: 4. The germline CDR1 and CDR2 sequences are SGHTA and FQGNSA. This CDR3 has 14 residues. CDR3: CASSAGLDTDTQYF. For the CDR3, the DNA is TGTGCCAGCAGCGCCGGACTAGACACAGATACGCAGTATTTT.

This clone was detected only a few times. The V gene is TRBV7-8, the J gene TRBJ1-6; weak D call: TRBD1 (6 bases). Deletions cut 4 bases from V and 5 bases from J, with 9 bases between. This CDR3 region has 14 residues. The germline V gene encodes CDR1 SGHVS and CDR2 FQNEAQ. The CDR3 bases are TGTGCCAGCAGCTACCGGACAGATAATTCACCCCTCCACTTT. Translated: CASSYRTDNSPLHF.

This sequence joins TRBV10-3 and TRBJ2-3; the D gene is possibly TRBD1 (5 bases). The CDR3 length is 12 residues. Looked up from germline, CDR1 is ENHRY and CDR2 is SYGVKD. V lost 8 bases and J 5 bases, leaving 11 bases between the germline ends. In DNA form, the CDR3 reads TGTGCCATCGGGGCAGCAGGAGATACGCAGTATTTT. Encoded protein: CAIGAAGDTQYF.

V is TRBV11-2 and J is TRBJ2-5, with 7 bases identical to TRBD2. V lost 8 bases, J lost 2 bases, and 14 bases stayed unmatched. The CDR3 totals 16 residues. Germline assignment: CDR1 SGHAT and CDR2 FQNNGV. The CDR3 sequence: CASRPWGGGIQETQYF. The CDR3 DNA is TGTGCCAGCCGCCCCTGGGGCGGGGGAATACAAGAGACCCAGTACTTC.

The V gene is TRBV4-2, the J gene TRBJ1-2, with D perhaps matching TRBD1 (6 bases). V lost 1 base and J lost 4, with 13 bases in between. CDR3 length equals 15 residues. CDR1 is LGHNA, CDR2 YNFKEQ, per germline. The CDR3 sequence: CASSQAGDQAYGYTF. The DNA for the CDR3 is TGTGCCAGCAGCCAAGCAGGGGATCAGGCCTATGGCTACACCTTC.

The CDR3 region is CASSRDRGDTGELFF. The CDR3 nucleotides are TGTGCCAGCAGTCGGGACAGGGGCGACACCGGGGAGCTGTTTTTT. The V call is TRBV6-4, the J call TRBJ2-2, with TRBD1 matching 10 bases. The J segment lost 3 bases and the V segment lost 5 bases, leaving 3 bases of the junction unmatched. The CDR3 sequence is 15 residues long. CDR1 is MRHNA and CDR2 is SNTAGT in the germline V gene.

The J gene is TRBJ1-4, the V gene TRBV7-2; tentative D call: TRBD1 (6 bases). CDR1 is SGHTA, CDR2 FQGNSA, per germline. Trimming took off 5 bases at V and 7 bases at J, with 17 bases between the two ends. The CDR3 runs 15 residues. CDR3 sequence (DNA): TGTGCCAGCAGCCCCCAGACAGGAGGATCTGAAAAACTGTTTTTT. Encoded protein: CASSPQTGGSEKLFF.

This clone was counted between two and nine times. The chain joins TRBV27 to TRBJ1-2, with D tentatively TRBD1 (5 bases). From germline, CDR1 is MNHEY and CDR2 SMNVEV (reference sequence). V lost 11 bases and J 8 bases, leaving 18 bases between the germline ends. This CDR3 region has 12 residues. The CDR3 protein is CARPPGPVGYTF. CDR3 nucleotides: TGTGCCCGTCCTCCGGGGCCTGTGGGCTACACCTTC.

J is TRBJ1-2 and V is TRBV30, with D uncertain. Trimming took off 3 bases at V and 2 bases at J, with 10 bases between the two ends. This CDR3 region has 13 residues. Germline-derived CDR1 and CDR2 are GTSNPN and SVGIG (reference sequence). As DNA, the CDR3 is TGTGCCTGGAGCGGCAGGCTCAACTATGGCTACACCTTC. It translates to CAWSGRLNYGYTF.

This rearrangement joins TRBV2 to TRBJ1-1; D remains ambiguous. The CDR3 has 14 residues. V lost 2 bases and J 1 base, leaving 8 bases between the germline ends. Germline V CDR1 and CDR2: SNHLY, FYNNEI. The CDR3 DNA is TGTGCCAGCAGTGAACGGCCGGGGAACACTGAAGCTTTCTTT. It yields the protein CASSERPGNTEAFF.

This clone has a handful of counts. This chain uses TRBV4-1 with TRBJ1-2, with TRBD1 matching 8 bases. Germline CDR1 is MGHRA and CDR2 is YSYEKL. V gave up 0 bases and J gave up 10 bases; unmatched junction bases: 7. CDR3 length: 14 residues. The CDR3 spells CASSQDGRGRDYTF. The CDR3 DNA follows: TGCGCCAGCAGCCAAGATGGCAGGGGGCGCGACTACACCTTC.

The count of this clone is one. The J gene is TRBJ1-1, the V gene TRBV6-1; D is unresolved. Between the trimmed V and J ends, which lost 2 bases and 4 bases, there was a span of 11 bases. The CDR3 spans 14 residues. CDR1 is MNHNS, CDR2 SASEGT, per germline. The CDR3 region has the DNA TGTGCCAGCAGTGAACAAGAGGGCACCACTGAAGCTTTCTTT. Translating gives CASSEQEGTTEAFF.

In DNA form, the CDR3 reads TGCAGCGTTGAAGGGGCCGGCAACTCTGGAAACACCATATATTTT. Protein sequence: CSVEGAGNSGNTIYF. This chain joins TRBV29-1 and TRBJ1-3, with D unclear. The CDR3 totals 15 residues. V was clipped by 1 base and J by 0 bases, with 10 bases between them. Germline CDR1 is SQVTM and CDR2 is ANQGSEA.

This chain uses TRBV19 with TRBJ2-6; TRBD1 matches 7 bases. J lost 4 bases, V lost 6 bases, and 9 bases had no gene match. The CDR3 has 16 residues. Germline V gives CDR1 LNHDA, CDR2 SQIVND (reference sequence). The chain's CDR3 is CASRVSGGAGANVLTF. The DNA of the CDR3 is TGTGCCAGTAGAGTCTCAGGGGGTGCGGGGGCCAACGTCCTGACTTTC.

By proportion, this clone is medium-sized. This rearrangement joins TRBV7-8 to TRBJ1-5; D uncertain. Germline V lookup: CDR1 SGHVS, CDR2 FQNEAQ. There are 13 residues in the CDR3. With 1 base removed from V and 6 bases from J, the gap between germline ends came to 7 bases. The CDR3 DNA sequence: TGTGCCAGCAGCTTAGGCTTCCGTCAGCCCCAGCATTTT. Its protein product is CASSLGFRQPQHF.

The gene calls are TRBV7-6 and TRBJ2-2; 11 bases are shared with TRBD2. The CDR3 sequence is 16 residues long. Per germline, CDR1 SGHVS and CDR2 FNYEAQ. Trimming removed 5 bases from V and 0 bases from J; junction bases left unmatched: 2. CDR3 loop: CASSPLAGANTGELFF. DNA for the CDR3: TGTGCCAGCAGCCCACTAGCGGGGGCGAACACCGGGGAGCTGTTTTTT.

The chain is built from TRBV6-1 and TRBJ1-4; D call uncertain. V shed 3 bases and J shed 0 bases, with 8 bases lying between them. The length of the CDR3 is 15 residues. The germline V gene has CDR1 MNHNS and CDR2 SASEGT. This CDR3 is CASSEDFATNEKLFF. The CDR3 coding sequence is TGTGCCAGCAGTGAGGACTTCGCAACTAATGAAAAACTGTTTTTT.

V gene TRBV19 combines with J gene TRBJ2-2; a possible D gene is TRBD2 (6 bases). CDR3 length equals 14 residues. The V gene's germline CDR1 is LNHDA and CDR2 SQIVND (reference sequence). Trimming took 1 base from V and 5 from J, leaving 8 bases between them. CDR3 sequence reads: CASSIGAGTGELFF. DNA of the CDR3: TGTGCCAGTAGTATAGGTGCGGGAACCGGGGAGCTGTTTTTT.

This chain connects TRBV7-2 to TRBJ1-1; D may be TRBD1 (5 bases). Trimming left V 0 bases short and J 2 bases short, with 13 bases between. The CDR3 covers 16 residues. Per germline, CDR1 SGHTA and CDR2 FQGNSA. The CDR3 DNA is TGTGCCAGCAGCTTAGCGCTAGGGACGGTAAACACTGAAGCTTTCTTT. Its protein is CASSLALGTVNTEAFF.

The table lists this clone with a count of one. The V gene is TRBV5-4, the J gene TRBJ2-5; D call uncertain. This CDR3 has 13 amino acids. Germline loops: CDR1 SGHNT, CDR2 YYREEE (reference sequence). The V end lost 4 bases, the J end lost 4 bases, and 11 bases lay between the germline ends. This chain's CDR3 is CASSPRPPETQYF. The DNA of the CDR3 is TGTGCCAGCAGCCCAAGACCCCCAGAGACCCAGTACTTC.

This clone was recorded once. V and J are TRBV7-9 and TRBJ1-2; a possible D gene is TRBD1 (6 bases). This CDR3 contains 12 residues. Germline CDR1 and CDR2: SEHNR and FQNEAQ (reference sequence). Trimming left V 6 bases short and J 7 bases short, with 12 bases between. In DNA form, the CDR3 reads TGTGCCAGCAGTAACAGGGACCCTGGCTACACCTTC. Translating it yields CASSNRDPGYTF. The full variable domain, with the rest looked up from reference TRBV7-9 and TRBJ1-2, is DTGVSQNPRHKITKRGQNVTFRCDPISEHNRLYWYRQTLGQGPEFLTYFQNEAQLEKSRLLSDRFSAERPKGSFSTLEIQRTEQGDSAMYLCASSNRDPGYTFGSGTRLTVV.

V and J are TRBV29-1 and TRBJ2-5; no clear D gene. Deletions cut 6 bases from V and 2 bases from J, with 7 bases between. This CDR3 region has 11 residues. The V gene's germline CDR1 is SQVTM and CDR2 ANQGSEA. CDR3 region: CSVRSQETQYF. The CDR3 DNA is TGCAGCGTACGGAGTCAAGAGACCCAGTACTTC.